Below are 4 T cell receptor beta chains sequenced from a single sample in a study of blood T cell repertoires in COVID-19. The assay was immunoSEQ multiplex PCR, and TCRdb's table has in-frame clones only and misses some. The sample includes 200,000 to 250,000 clones, approximately 86% seen only once; the top ten take 14% to 15%. Specimen: PBMCs or T cells enriched from blood (not recorded which). The receptors come from a woman aged 45 to 65 with acute COVID-19.

This clone was counted a single time. This chain uses TRBV11-2 with TRBJ1-3; no clear D. The CDR3 runs to 14 residues. Germline assignment: CDR1 SGHAT and CDR2 FQNNGV. The germline V and J ends were trimmed by 0 bases and 4 bases, with 7 bases remaining between them. The CDR3 bases are TGTGCCAGCAGCTTAGAGGGCTTCGGAAACACCATATATTTT. As protein: CASSLEGFGNTIYF.

The gene calls are TRBV19 and TRBJ2-1, with 8 bases matching TRBD2. V shed 2 bases and J 2 bases; nucleotides not matched to a gene: 11. CDR3 length equals 18 residues. From germline, CDR1 is LNHDA and CDR2 SQIVND (reference sequence). The CDR3 spells CASSIQGGREVTYNEQFF. CDR3 DNA sequence: TGTGCCAGTAGTATACAGGGAGGGCGGGAGGTAACCTACAATGAGCAGTTCTTC.

The gene calls are TRBV7-2 and TRBJ1-2; D gene ambiguous. Trimming cost V 5 bases and J 4 bases, with 8 bases left between them. The CDR3 is 12 residues long. Germline V gene data show CDR1 as SGHTA and CDR2 as FQGNSA. Here the CDR3 reads CASSPQVYGYTF. CDR3 coding DNA: TGTGCCAGCAGCCCCCAGGTCTATGGCTACACCTTC. Looking up the rest from reference TRBV7-2 and TRBJ1-2 gives the full variable domain: GAGVSQSPSNKVTEKGKDVELRCDPISGHTALYWYRQSLGQGLEFLIYFQGNSAPDKSGLPSDRFSAERTGGSVSTLTIQRTQQEDSAVYLCASSPQVYGYTFGSGTRLTVV.

This chain uses TRBV27 with TRBJ2-1; D possibly corresponds to TRBD1 (7 bases). This CDR3 has 15 residues. Trimming left V 6 bases short and J 0 bases short, with 12 bases between. The germline CDR1 and CDR2 sequences are MNHEY and SMNVEV (reference sequence). This CDR3 reads CASREGQNSYNEQFF. The CDR3 nucleotides read TGTGCCAGCAGGGAGGGACAGAACTCCTACAATGAGCAGTTCTTC.